These 31 T cell receptor beta chains were all obtained from the same sample, sequenced in a study of shared clonotypes between healthy human individuals. Generated by immunoSEQ multiplex PCR, the TCRdb table keeps only in-frame clones and is missing some. The sample lists some 470,000 clones; 75% to 85% were seen once. The specimen was PBMCs. These receptor sequences come from a middle-aged woman in good health. Some clones in this sample may be carry-over from other donors' samples.

To note about this clone: Additional DNA sequences in this sample encode the identical CDR3. The V and J genes are TRBV18 and TRBJ2-5, with D possibly matching TRBD1 (6 bases). Trimming removed 0 bases from V and 1 base from J, with 9 bases in between. This CDR3 region has 15 residues. The germline V gene encodes CDR1 KGHSH and CDR2 LQKENI. The CDR3 spells CASSPPSTGQETQYF. The DNA of the CDR3 is TGTGCCAGCTCACCACCTTCGACAGGCCAAGAGACCCAGTACTTC.

Turning to this clone: A read error likely explains this, since a far larger clone differs by one base. This chain uses TRBV7-9 with TRBJ1-2; TRBD1 might be the D (5 bases). CDR3 size: 14 residues. Germline V gene lookup returns CDR1 SEHNR and CDR2 FQNEAQ (reference sequence). The CDR3 DNA follows: TGTGCCCGCAGCGACCGGGACGGCGATCGGGGCTACACCTTC. Its protein product is CARSDRDGDRGYTF.

The chain recombines TRBV6-5 with TRBJ2-1; TRBD1 matches at 9 bases. This CDR3 has 15 amino acids. The trim removed 6 bases at V and 7 bases at J, leaving 10 bases unmatched. Germline V gene data show CDR1 as MNHEY and CDR2 as SVGAGI. The CDR3 DNA follows: TGTGCCAGCAGAGGACCAGGGACAGGGAGGAATGAGCAGTTCTTC. Protein product: CASRGPGTGRNEQFF.

This chain connects TRBV29-1 to TRBJ2-5, with 8 bases matching TRBD2. The V segment lost 7 bases and the J segment 4 bases; nucleotides outside the gene matches: 14. The CDR3 totals 15 residues. Germline CDR1 is SQVTM and CDR2 is ANQGSEA. The CDR3 here is CSASVAGTSGETQYF. The DNA of the CDR3 is TGCAGCGCATCCGTAGCGGGAACTTCTGGAGAGACCCAGTACTTC.

The chain is built from TRBV11-3 and TRBJ2-7; 9 nucleotides match TRBD1. V shed 1 base, J shed 0 bases, and the junction held 13 bases outside the gene matches. CDR1 and CDR2 (germline): SGHNT, YENEEA. The CDR3 has 19 amino acids. The CDR3: CASSLVWEFPGQGSYEQYF. The CDR3 region has the DNA TGTGCCAGCAGCTTAGTTTGGGAGTTCCCGGGACAGGGCTCCTACGAGCAGTACTTC.

V usage is TRBV27 and J usage is TRBJ1-4, with D perhaps matching TRBD1 (6 bases). Deletions cut 6 bases from V and 0 bases from J, with 14 bases between. CDR1 and CDR2 (germline): MNHEY, SMNVEV (reference sequence). The CDR3 is 16 amino acids. The CDR3 DNA reads TGTGCCAGCAGCCAGGGGAGAGCTCCAACTAATGAAAAACTGTTTTTT. Its translation is CASSQGRAPTNEKLFF.

This clone came up a few times. The chain combines TRBV2 with TRBJ2-7; 7 bases line up with TRBD2. V dropped 6 bases and J dropped 0; count of bases not matched to a gene: 2. The germline V gene encodes CDR1 SNHLY and CDR2 FYNNEI. CDR3 length: 13 amino acids. Here the CDR3 reads CASRGGSSYEQYF. The DNA of the CDR3 is TGTGCCAGCAGGGGCGGGAGCTCCTACGAGCAGTACTTC.

The rearrangement joins TRBV6-6 to TRBJ1-3; 7 bases agree with TRBD1. The junction had 8 bases not matched to a gene; V was cut back by 7 bases and J by 2 bases. Germline V gene data show CDR1 as MNHNY and CDR2 as SVGAGI (reference sequence). The CDR3 has 15 residues. CDR3 in DNA: TGTGCCAGCATCCGATCACAGGGGCCTGGAAACACCATATATTTT. This gives the protein CASIRSQGPGNTIYF.

The sample holds one count of this clone. V is TRBV11-2 and J is TRBJ2-5; the D is unclear. V was cut by 2 bases and J by 1 base, with 11 bases left in between. Per the germline V gene, CDR1 is SGHAT and CDR2 is FQNNGV. This CDR3 is 15 amino acids long. CDR3: CASSLPSTIQETQYF. CDR3 nucleotides: TGTGCCAGCAGCTTACCTAGTACTATCCAAGAGACCCAGTACTTC.

J is TRBJ2-5 and V is TRBV11-2; 9 nucleotides line up with TRBD2. The CDR3 extends over 16 amino acids. Germline loops: CDR1 SGHAT, CDR2 FQNNGV. V dropped 0 bases and J dropped 5; count of bases not matched to a gene: 7. The CDR3 DNA follows: TGTGCCAGCAGCTTAGAAGTAGCGGGAGTGCGGGAGACCCAGTACTTC. Amino acids: CASSLEVAGVRETQYF.

J is TRBJ2-7 and V is TRBV6-1, with unresolved D. CDR1 MNHNS and CDR2 SASEGT come from the germline V gene. CDR3 size: 13 residues. The V gene lost 8 bases and the J gene lost 2 bases, with 13 bases spanning the gap. Here the CDR3 DNA reads TGTGCCAGCTCGAGAACAGAGGCCTACGAGCAGTACTTC. Translating it yields CASSRTEAYEQYF.

The V and J genes are TRBV4-2 and TRBJ2-1, with 10 bases identical to TRBD2. CDR1 and CDR2 from the germline V gene are LGHNA and YNFKEQ. CDR3 length: 13 amino acids. V trimming: 5 bases; J trimming: 11 bases; junction bases outside the gene matches: 6. In DNA, the CDR3 is TGTGCCAGCAGCTCCAGACTAGCGGGTCAGCAGTTCTTC. This translates into CASSSRLAGQQFF.

CDR3: CASSHSHTYEQYF. The CDR3, as DNA: TGCGCCAGCAGTCACTCTCACACCTACGAGCAGTACTTC. The chain uses TRBV23-1 and TRBJ2-7, with D unresolved. TRBV23-1 is classed as an ORF, of uncertain function. V shed 3 bases and J shed 2 bases, with 8 bases lying between them. This CDR3 is 13 amino acids long.

V is TRBV10-2 and J is TRBJ1-4; 7 nucleotides agree with TRBD1. Germline-derived CDR1 and CDR2 are WSHSY and SAAADI. The CDR3 loop spans 16 amino acids. The junction had 6 bases not matched to a gene; V was cut back by 0 bases and J by 5 bases. The CDR3 loop reads CASSESTGTENEKLFF. In nucleotides, the CDR3 is TGCGCCAGCAGTGAGTCGACTGGGACAGAAAATGAAAAACTGTTTTTT.

The J gene is TRBJ2-7, the V gene TRBV7-2, with D possibly being TRBD1 or TRBD2 (5 bases each). In germline, CDR1 is SGHTA, CDR2 FQGNSA. The length of the CDR3 is 15 residues. V shed 6 bases and J shed 3 bases, with 18 bases lying between them. CDR3 amino acids: CASSYTSGPYYEQYF. The DNA of the CDR3 is TGTGCCAGCAGTTATACCTCGGGGCCCTACTACGAGCAGTACTTC.

In the case of this clone: This likely reflects a read error, since a far larger clone is one base away. Other nucleotide sequences from this sample produce the same CDR3. The chain has TRBV19 and TRBJ2-2; tentatively, D is TRBD1 (6 bases). In germline, CDR1 is LNHDA, CDR2 SQIVND (reference sequence). The CDR3 totals 15 residues. The CDR3 protein is CASSTPGQGTGELFF. The CDR3 DNA reads as TGTGCCAGTAGTACCCCGGGACAAGGAACCGGGGAGCTGTTCTTT. The full variable domain, rest sourced from reference TRBV19 and TRBJ2-2, is DGGITQSPKYLFRKEGQNVTLSCEQNLNHDAMYWYRQDPGQGLRLIYYSQIVNDFQKGDIAEGYSVSREKKESFPLTVTSAQKNPTAFYLCASSTPGQGTGELFFGEGSRLTVL.

This clone was seen only a few times. The rearrangement links TRBV18 to TRBJ1-2, with D uncertain. Germline assignment: CDR1 KGHSH and CDR2 LQKENI. The CDR3 sequence is 16 residues long. Trimming left V 2 bases short and J 4 bases short, with 17 bases between. In nucleotides, the CDR3 is TGTGCCAGCTCACCAGCCCCTGAATTACGGGGCTATGGCTACACCTTC. Its protein product is CASSPAPELRGYGYTF.

The chain is built from TRBV5-1 and TRBJ2-2; 8 bases are a match to TRBD1. The CDR3 is made up of 15 amino acids. Per the germline V gene, CDR1 is SGHRS and CDR2 is YFSETQ. The J segment lost 6 bases and the V segment lost 0 bases, leaving 4 bases of the junction unmatched. CDR3 DNA: TGCGCCAGCAGCTTGGGAGACAGGGGAGCCGGGGAGCTGTTTTTT. Protein product: CASSLGDRGAGELFF.

The table lists this clone with a few counts. For the CDR3, the DNA is TGTGCCAGCAGCTTAGCGCCGGGCACTGAAGCTTTCTTT. The encoded protein is CASSLAPGTEAFF. The V call is TRBV7-2, the J call TRBJ1-1; D gene ambiguous. The V end was cut by 0 bases, the J end by 4 bases, with 6 bases between. The V gene's germline CDR1 is SGHTA and CDR2 FQGNSA. The CDR3 covers 13 residues.

This chain uses TRBV30 with TRBJ2-7; weak D call: TRBD1 (5 bases). Germline V gene data show CDR1 as GTSNPN and CDR2 as SVGIG (reference sequence). CDR3 length equals 16 residues. V lost 3 bases and J lost 0, with 18 bases in between. The CDR3 DNA is TGTGCCTGGAGCCCTCTCGTTGGACAAAGCTCCTACGAGCAGTACTTC. Amino acid sequence: CAWSPLVGQSSYEQYF.

There are a few counts of this clone. The chain has TRBV7-2 and TRBJ2-7, with 9 bases lining up with TRBD1. Germline CDR1 reads SGHTA; CDR2 reads FQGNSA. J gave up 7 bases and V 5 bases, and 6 bases lay outside the gene matches. The CDR3 extends over 13 amino acids. As DNA, the CDR3 is TGTGCCAGCAGCCCGGGACAGGGAAGGGAGCAGTACTTC. The encoded protein is CASSPGQGREQYF.

As to this clone: The same CDR3 is also encoded by other DNA sequences in this sample. The chain joins TRBV5-1 to TRBJ2-1; 14 bases are shared with TRBD2. J gave up 6 bases and V 3 bases, and 2 bases lay outside the gene matches. This CDR3 has 15 amino acids. Germline lookup yields CDR1 SGHRS and CDR2 YFSETQ. The CDR3 nucleotides read TGCGCCAGCAGCTCCGGACTAGCGGGAGGCAATGAGCAGTTCTTC. This sequence encodes CASSSGLAGGNEQFF.

This clone was seen a handful of times. The V and J genes are TRBV18 and TRBJ2-5; 10 nucleotides align to TRBD2. Losses at the gene ends were 2 bases for V and 5 bases for J; bases not matched to a gene: 2. This CDR3 spans 14 amino acids. Germline CDR1 is KGHSH and CDR2 is LQKENI. The CDR3 sequence: CASSPKGLAETQYF. The DNA for the CDR3 is TGTGCCAGCTCACCAAAGGGACTAGCGGAGACCCAGTACTTC.

The chain has TRBV7-3 and TRBJ2-7; 7 positions match TRBD2. The CDR3 extends over 15 amino acids. Germline lookup yields CDR1 SGHTA and CDR2 FQGTGA. V lost 2 bases and J lost 2; bases outside the gene matches: 6. DNA of the CDR3: TGTGCCAGCAGCTTATACGCGGGAGAAACCTACGAGCAGTACTTC. Translated: CASSLYAGETYEQYF.

This clone was seen a few times. This rearrangement joins TRBV7-2 to TRBJ2-7; TRBD2 matches 7 bases. The CDR3 totals 16 residues. V shed 5 bases, J shed 2 bases, and the junction held 12 bases outside the gene matches. Germline V gives CDR1 SGHTA, CDR2 FQGNSA. The CDR3 protein is CASSNDGRAEPYEQYF. CDR3 DNA sequence: TGTGCCAGCAGCAACGATGGGAGGGCCGAGCCCTACGAGCAGTACTTC. Drawing the rest from reference TRBV7-2 and TRBJ2-7, the complete variable domain is GAGVSQSPSNKVTEKGKDVELRCDPISGHTALYWYRQSLGQGLEFLIYFQGNSAPDKSGLPSDRFSAERTGGSVSTLTIQRTQQEDSAVYLCASSNDGRAEPYEQYFGPGTRLTVT.

This chain uses TRBV7-6 with TRBJ2-6; 11 positions match TRBD2. The CDR3 loop spans 18 amino acids. V lost 3 bases to trimming and J lost 0 bases; unmatched junction nucleotides: 4. CDR1 SGHVS and CDR2 FNYEAQ come from the germline V gene. The CDR3 DNA is TGTGCCAGCAGCTTGGGGACTAGCGGCTTCTCTGGGGCCAACGTCCTGACTTTC. Encoded protein: CASSLGTSGFSGANVLTF.

This clone has just a few counts. CDR3 residues: CASSLLIAGNLYEQYF. The CDR3 coding sequence is TGTGCCAGCAGTTTACTGATAGCGGGAAATCTCTACGAGCAGTACTTC. The chain combines TRBV28 with TRBJ2-7; 8 bases are a match to TRBD2. Germline V gene data show CDR1 as MDHEN and CDR2 as SYDVKM. J gave up 3 bases and V 2 bases, and 9 bases lay outside the gene matches. The CDR3 contains 16 residues.

The chain uses TRBV2 and TRBJ2-5, with a possible D match to TRBD2 (7 bases). V lost 8 bases, J lost 6 bases, and 16 bases lay in between. This CDR3 spans 13 amino acids. The germline gives CDR1 SNHLY, CDR2 FYNNEI. The CDR3 nucleotides read TGTGCCAGCTGCTGGGGGGGCCTGCAGACCCAGTACTTC. It specifies CASCWGGLQTQYF. The complete variable domain, with remaining parts taken from reference TRBV2 and TRBJ2-5, reads EPEVTQTPSHQVTQMGQEVILRCVPISNHLYFYWYRQILGQKVEFLVSFYNNEISEKSEIFDDQFSVERPDGSNFTLKIRSTKLEDSAMYFCASCWGGLQTQYFGPGTRLLVL.

This clone has only a few counts. V gene TRBV30 combines with J gene TRBJ2-7; 10 nucleotides match TRBD1. The V and J ends lost 3 bases and 4 bases, in that order; junction bases with no gene match: 9. Germline V gene data show CDR1 as GTSNPN and CDR2 as SVGIG (reference sequence). CDR3 length: 15 residues. CDR3 region: CAWSGTGAIFYEQYF. For the CDR3, the DNA is TGTGCCTGGAGCGGGACAGGGGCCATTTTTTACGAGCAGTACTTC.

The CDR3 DNA is TGCGGGGGGGGCGGGAAAACAACTAATGAAAAACTGTTTTTT. It is translated as CGGGGKTTNEKLFF. V is TRBV10-1 and J is TRBJ1-4, with D perhaps TRBD1 (6 bases). In germline, CDR1 is WNHNN, CDR2 SYGVQD (reference sequence). CDR3 length: 14 amino acids.

This chain links TRBV28 with TRBJ1-5; the D is unclear. The germline CDR1 and CDR2 sequences are MDHEN and SYDVKM. The CDR3 length is 12 residues. The V and J ends lost 5 bases and 8 bases respectively, with 10 bases between them. CDR3 bases: TGTGCCAGCAGTCCGTCTGGGAAGCCCCAGCATTTT. Amino acid sequence: CASSPSGKPQHF.